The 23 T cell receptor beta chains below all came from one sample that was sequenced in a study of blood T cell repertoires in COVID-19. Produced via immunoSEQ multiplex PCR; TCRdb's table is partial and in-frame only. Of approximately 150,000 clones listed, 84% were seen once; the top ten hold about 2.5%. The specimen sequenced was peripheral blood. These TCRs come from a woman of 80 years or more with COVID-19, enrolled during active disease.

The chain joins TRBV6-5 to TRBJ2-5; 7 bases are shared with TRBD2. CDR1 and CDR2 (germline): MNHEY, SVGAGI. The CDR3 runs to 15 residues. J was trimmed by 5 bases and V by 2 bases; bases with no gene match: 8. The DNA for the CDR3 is TGTGCCAGCAGTTACCAGAAGCGGGATGGGGAGACCCAGTACTTC. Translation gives CASSYQKRDGETQYF.

The CDR3 here is CASSQGGGFGYGYTF. The CDR3 bases are TGTGCCAGCAGCCAAGGGGGGGGATTCGGCTATGGCTACACCTTC. The chain combines TRBV13 with TRBJ1-2, with D possibly matching TRBD1 (6 bases). Germline lookup yields CDR1 PRHDT and CDR2 FYEKMQ (reference sequence). The ends were cut back, 5 bases at V and 4 bases at J, with 17 bases in the middle. This CDR3 contains 15 residues. The whole variable domain, remainder taken from reference TRBV13 and TRBJ1-2, is AAGVIQSPRHLIKEKRETATLKCYPIPRHDTVYWYQQGPGQDPQFLISFYEKMQSDKGSIPDRFSAQQFSDYHSELNMSSLELGDSALYFCASSQGGGFGYGYTFGSGTRLTVV.

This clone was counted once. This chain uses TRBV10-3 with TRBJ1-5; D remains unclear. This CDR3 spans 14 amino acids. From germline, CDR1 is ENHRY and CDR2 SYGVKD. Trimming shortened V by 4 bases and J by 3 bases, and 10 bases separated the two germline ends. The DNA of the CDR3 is TGTGCCATCAGTGGAGGGCTTAACAATCAGCCCCAGCATTTT. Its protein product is CAISGGLNNQPQHF.

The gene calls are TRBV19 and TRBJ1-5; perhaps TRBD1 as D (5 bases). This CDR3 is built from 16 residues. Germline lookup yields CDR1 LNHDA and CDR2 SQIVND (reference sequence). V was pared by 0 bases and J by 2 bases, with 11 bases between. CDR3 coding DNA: TGTGCCAGTAGTATAGAGGCAGGGCCGGGCAATCAGCCCCAGCATTTT. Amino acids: CASSIEAGPGNQPQHF.

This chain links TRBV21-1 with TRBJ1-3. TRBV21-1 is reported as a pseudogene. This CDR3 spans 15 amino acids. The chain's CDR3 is CASSGVGGSGNTIYF. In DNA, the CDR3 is TGTGCCAGCAGCGGGGTCGGGGGCTCTGGAAACACCATATATTTT.

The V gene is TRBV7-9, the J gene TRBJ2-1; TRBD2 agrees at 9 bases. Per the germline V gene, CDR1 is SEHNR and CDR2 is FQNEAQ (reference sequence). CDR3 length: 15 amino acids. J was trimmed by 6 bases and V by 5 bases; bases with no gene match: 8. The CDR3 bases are TGTGCCAGCAGCCTTAGCGGGGGACCTGCCAATGAGCAGTTCTTC. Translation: CASSLSGGPANEQFF.

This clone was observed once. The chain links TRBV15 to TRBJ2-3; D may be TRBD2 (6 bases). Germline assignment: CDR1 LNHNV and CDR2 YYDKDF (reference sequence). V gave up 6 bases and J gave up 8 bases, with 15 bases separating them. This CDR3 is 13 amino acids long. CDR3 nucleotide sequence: TGTGCCACCAGGGGACTCCTTCTAGGTACGCAGTATTTT. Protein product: CATRGLLLGTQYF.

The CDR3 is CASSQQGLVSEQYF. The DNA for the CDR3 is TGCGCCAGCAGCCAACAGGGTCTGGTCTCCGAGCAGTACTTC. This chain links TRBV4-1 with TRBJ2-7, with D possibly being TRBD1 (5 bases). Trimming stripped 2 bases from V and 6 bases from J, with 14 bases between. The germline CDR1 and CDR2 sequences are MGHRA and YSYEKL. The CDR3 contains 14 residues.

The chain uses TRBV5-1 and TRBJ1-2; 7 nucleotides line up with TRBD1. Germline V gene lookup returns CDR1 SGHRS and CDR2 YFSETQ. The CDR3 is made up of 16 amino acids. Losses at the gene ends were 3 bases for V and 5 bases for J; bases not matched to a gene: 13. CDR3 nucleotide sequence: TGCGCCAGCAGCTCCAGACAGGGAGGCGCCTTTTATGGCTACACCTTC. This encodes CASSSRQGGAFYGYTF.

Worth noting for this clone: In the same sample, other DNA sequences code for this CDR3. The CDR3 DNA reads as TGTGCCAGCAGCGTAGGGACTAGCGGCTACGAGCAGTACTTC. It translates to CASSVGTSGYEQYF. V gene TRBV9 combines with J gene TRBJ2-7; 10 bases are shared with TRBD2. The CDR3 spans 14 residues. The trim removed 0 bases at V and 3 bases at J, leaving 0 bases unmatched. Germline loops: CDR1 SGDLS, CDR2 YYNGEE.

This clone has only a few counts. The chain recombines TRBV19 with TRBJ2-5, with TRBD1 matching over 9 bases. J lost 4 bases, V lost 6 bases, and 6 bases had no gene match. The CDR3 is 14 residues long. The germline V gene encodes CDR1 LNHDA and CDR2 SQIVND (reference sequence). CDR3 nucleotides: TGTGCCAGTAGCAGAAACAGGGGGCGAGAGACCCAGTACTTC. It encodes CASSRNRGRETQYF.

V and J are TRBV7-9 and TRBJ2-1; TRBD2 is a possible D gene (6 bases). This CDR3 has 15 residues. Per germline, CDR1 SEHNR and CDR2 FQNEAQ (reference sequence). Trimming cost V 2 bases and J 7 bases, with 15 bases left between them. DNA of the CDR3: TGTGCCAGCAGCTTACACGGCTGGAGGGGTAATGAGCAGTTCTTC. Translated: CASSLHGWRGNEQFF.

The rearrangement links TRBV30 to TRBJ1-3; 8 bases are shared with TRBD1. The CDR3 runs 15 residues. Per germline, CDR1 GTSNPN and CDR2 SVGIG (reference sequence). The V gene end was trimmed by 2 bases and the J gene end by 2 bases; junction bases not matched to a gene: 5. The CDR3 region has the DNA TGTGCCTGGAGTCCGGACAGGGTAACTGGAAACACCATATATTTT. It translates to CAWSPDRVTGNTIYF.

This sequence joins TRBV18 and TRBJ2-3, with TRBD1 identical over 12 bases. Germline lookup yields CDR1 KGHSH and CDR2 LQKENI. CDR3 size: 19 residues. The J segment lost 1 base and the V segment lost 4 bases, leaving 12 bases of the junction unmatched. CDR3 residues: CASSHQGTGGLSGTDTQYF. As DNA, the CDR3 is TGTGCCAGCTCACACCAAGGGACAGGGGGCTTGTCGGGCACAGATACGCAGTATTTT.

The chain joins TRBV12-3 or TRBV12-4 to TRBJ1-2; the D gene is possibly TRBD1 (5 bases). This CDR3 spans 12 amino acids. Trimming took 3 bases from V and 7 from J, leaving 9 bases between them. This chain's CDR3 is CASSFGGVGYTF. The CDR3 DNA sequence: TGTGCCAGCAGTTTTGGAGGGGTTGGCTACACCTTC.

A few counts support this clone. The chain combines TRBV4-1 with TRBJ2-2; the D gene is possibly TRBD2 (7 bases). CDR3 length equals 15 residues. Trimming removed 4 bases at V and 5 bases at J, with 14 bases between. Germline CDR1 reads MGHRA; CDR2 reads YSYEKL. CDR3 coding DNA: TGCGCCAGCAGCCCGAGGGGGGGCCTAACCGGGGAGCTGTTTTTT. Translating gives CASSPRGGLTGELFF.

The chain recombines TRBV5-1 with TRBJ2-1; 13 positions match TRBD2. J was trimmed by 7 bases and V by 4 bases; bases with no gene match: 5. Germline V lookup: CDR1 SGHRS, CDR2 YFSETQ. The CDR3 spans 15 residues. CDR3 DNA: TGCGCCAGCAGCCCACTAGCGGGAGGGCAAAATGAGCAGTTCTTC. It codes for CASSPLAGGQNEQFF.

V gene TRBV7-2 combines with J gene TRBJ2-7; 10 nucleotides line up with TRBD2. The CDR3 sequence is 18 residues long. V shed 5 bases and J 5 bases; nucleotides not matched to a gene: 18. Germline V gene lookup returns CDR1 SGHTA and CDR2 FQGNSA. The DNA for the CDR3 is TGTGCCAGCAGCCCCCTGGCTAGCGGGGGTTGGGGGAAAAACGAGCAGTACTTC. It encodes CASSPLASGGWGKNEQYF.

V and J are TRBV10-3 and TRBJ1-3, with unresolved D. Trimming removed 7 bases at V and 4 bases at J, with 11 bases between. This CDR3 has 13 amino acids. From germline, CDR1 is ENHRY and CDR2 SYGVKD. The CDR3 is CAITRGSGNTIYF. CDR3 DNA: TGTGCCATCACCCGGGGATCAGGAAACACCATATATTTT.

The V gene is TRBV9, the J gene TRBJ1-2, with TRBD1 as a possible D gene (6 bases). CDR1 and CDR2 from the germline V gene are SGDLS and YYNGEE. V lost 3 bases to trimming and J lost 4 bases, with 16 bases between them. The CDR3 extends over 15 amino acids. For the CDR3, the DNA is TGTGCCAGCAGCGCCTTGACAGGCCACCTCTATGGCTACACCTTC. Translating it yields CASSALTGHLYGYTF.

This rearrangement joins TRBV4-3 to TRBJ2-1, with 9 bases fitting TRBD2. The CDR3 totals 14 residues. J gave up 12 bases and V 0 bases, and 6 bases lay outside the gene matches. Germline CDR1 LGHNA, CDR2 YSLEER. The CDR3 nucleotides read TGCGCCAGCAGCCAAGACCCGGGACTAGCTCGGCAGTTCTTC. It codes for CASSQDPGLARQFF.

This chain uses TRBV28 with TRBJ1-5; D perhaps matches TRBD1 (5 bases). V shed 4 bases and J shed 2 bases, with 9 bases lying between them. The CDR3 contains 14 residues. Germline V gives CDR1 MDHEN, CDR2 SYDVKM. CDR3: CASSSTVRNQPQHF. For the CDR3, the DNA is TGTGCCAGCAGTTCGACAGTTCGCAATCAGCCCCAGCATTTT.

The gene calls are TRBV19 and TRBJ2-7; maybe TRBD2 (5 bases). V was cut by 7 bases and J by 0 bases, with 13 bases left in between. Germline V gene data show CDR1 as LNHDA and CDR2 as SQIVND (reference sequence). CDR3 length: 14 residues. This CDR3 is CASNDPGSSYEQYF. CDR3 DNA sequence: TGTGCCAGTAACGACCCGGGGAGCTCCTACGAGCAGTACTTC.